These T cell receptor beta chains were read from a single sample in a study of identical twins. TCRdb processed the 5' RACE reads anew with MiXCR; each CDR3 protein has one entry. The sample lists about 210,000 distinct CDR3 sequences; less than 10% were seen once. Input material: memory (CD45RO+) T cells sorted from blood. The receptor source for this set is a woman younger than 35 in good health. Both conserved end residues are part of each CDR3. D genes are given only for firm matches. Expanded clones get a size class; other rows say once, few or many, or leave the size out.

TRBV7-9	TRBJ2-7	.	.	TGTGCCAGCAGCGGGAACTTTTACGAGCAGTACTTC	CASSGNFYEQYF
TRBV10-3	TRBJ1-2	.	.	TGTGCCATCAGTGTAAGTACGACAGATCCAAATGGCTACACCTTC	CAISVSTTDPNGYTF
TRBV11-3	TRBJ2-3	.	once	TGTGCCAGCAGCTTCGGGCTTCCCACCGGAAAACGGACGCAGTATTTT	CASSFGLPTGKRTQYF
TRBV27	TRBJ2-1	.	many	TGTGCCAGCACCAAGGCGCGGGGAAGCTCCTACAATGAGCAGTTCTTC	CASTKARGSSYNEQFF
TRBV20-1	TRBJ2-5	TRBD2	few	TGCAGTGCCCCCAAGGGGCGGGGGAACCAAGAGACCCAGTACTTC	CSAPKGRGNQETQYF
TRBV7-6	TRBJ1-6	.	.	TGTGCCAGCAGCCCGCGGGAGGGCACACGTTCACCCCTCCACTTT	CASSPREGTRSPLHF
TRBV12-3/TRBV12-4	TRBJ2-1	.	.	TGTGCCAGCAGGGGCCGGCCGAGCTCCTACAATGAGCAGTTCTTC	CASRGRPSSYNEQFF
TRBV20-1	TRBJ2-1	.	few	TGCAGTGCTATTCGGGGGACTCCCGAAGGCAATGAGCAGTTCTTC	CSAIRGTPEGNEQFF
TRBV7-8	TRBJ2-7	.	many	TGTGCCAGCAGCTTCGGGCCGGAACCGTACGAGCAGTACTTC	CASSFGPEPYEQYF
TRBV5-1	TRBJ2-5	.	many	TGCGCCAGCAGCTTGGCCGTGGGAAGCGAGACCCAGTACTTC	CASSLAVGSETQYF
TRBV20-1	TRBJ2-1	.	.	TGCAGTGCTAGAGAACCGGGGGGCCGAAGGGCATACAATGAGCAGTTCTTC	CSAREPGGRRAYNEQFF
TRBV5-1	TRBJ1-1	.	many	TGCGCCAGCAGCTTGGGTGCGGTTTGGAACACTGAAGCTTTCTTT	CASSLGAVWNTEAFF
TRBV29-1	TRBJ1-3	.	few	TGCAGCGTTGAAGATCGCGGGAGCTCTGGAAACACCATATATTTT	CSVEDRGSSGNTIYF
TRBV11-3	TRBJ2-2	.	many	TGTGCCAGCAGCTTCTTGAACACCGGGGAGCTGTTTTTT	CASSFLNTGELFF
TRBV5-1	TRBJ2-1	.	few	TGCGCCAGCAGCTTGGACCAAAGCAAGGGCGTGCAGTTCTTC	CASSLDQSKGVQFF
TRBV7-9	TRBJ2-3	.	few	TGTGCCAGCAGCCCCTTTTTCAGCGGAGGCACAGATACGCAGTATTTT	CASSPFFSGGTDTQYF
TRBV24-1	TRBJ2-5	.	few	TGTGCCACCAGTGCCTCGGGACACGATGAAGAGACCCAGTACTTC	CATSASGHDEETQYF
TRBV28	TRBJ2-7	.	many	TGTGCCAGCAGTGTAAGTGGGGGCTCCTACGAGCAGTACTTC	CASSVSGGSYEQYF
TRBV9	TRBJ2-5	TRBD2	few	TGTGCCAGCAGCGTAGGTGCTAGCGGGAGCTTGGAAGAGACCCAGTACTTC	CASSVGASGSLEETQYF
TRBV20-1	TRBJ2-1	.	.	TGCAGTGCTGAGCCCTCAGTGACTGTGAATGAGCAGTTCTTC	CSAEPSVTVNEQFF
TRBV20-1	TRBJ2-3	.	.	TGCAGTGCCCAGGGCGGGGATACGCAGTATTTT	CSAQGGDTQYF
TRBV10-3	TRBJ2-5	TRBD1	.	TGTGCCACGACAGGGCTCGGGACCCAGTACTTC	CATTGLGTQYF
TRBV5-1	TRBJ2-7	TRBD2	few	TGCGCCAGCAGGGGAGGGACCGATGCCTACGAGCAGTACTTC	CASRGGTDAYEQYF
TRBV29-1	TRBJ2-1	TRBD2	few	TGCAGCGTTGATAGCGGGAGGGGTGGAAGTGAGCAGTTCTTC	CSVDSGRGGSEQFF
TRBV6-2/TRBV6-3	TRBJ1-5	.	.	TGTGCCAGCAGTTATAATGGCGGGAATCAGCCCCAGCATTTT	CASSYNGGNQPQHF
TRBV11-3	TRBJ2-3	.	.	TGTGCCAGCAGCTTAAACGTGGAAGATACGCAGTATTTT	CASSLNVEDTQYF
TRBV29-1	TRBJ2-1	TRBD1	few	TGCAGCGTTATTGGTATGGCGAGACAGGGGACTTGGAATGAGCAGTTCTTC	CSVIGMARQGTWNEQFF
TRBV3-1	TRBJ2-1	TRBD2	.	TGTGCCAGCAGCCAAGATTGGACTAGCGGGAGAGACAGTGAGCAGTTCTTC	CASSQDWTSGRDSEQFF
TRBV6-1	TRBJ2-7	.	.	TGTGCCAGCAGTGAAAGTGGCGGCGCCTACGAGCAGTACTTC	CASSESGGAYEQYF
TRBV2	TRBJ1-4	.	.	TGTGCCAGCAGAACGCAGGGAGAAAAACTGTTTTTT	CASRTQGEKLFF
TRBV27	TRBJ2-1	.	.	TGTGCCAGCAGGGGGATCGCTGATGAGCAGTTCTTC	CASRGIADEQFF
TRBV6-2/TRBV6-3	TRBJ2-5	TRBD2	few	TGTGCCAGCAGCACACCAATGACTAGCGGGAAAGAGACCCAGTACTTC	CASSTPMTSGKETQYF
TRBV12-3/TRBV12-4	TRBJ1-1	.	few	TGTGCCAGCAGTCCCGGTCGGGGCCGGATGAACACTGAAGCTTTCTTT	CASSPGRGRMNTEAFF
TRBV11-3	TRBJ2-2	.	few	TGTGCCAGCAGGGTAGCGGGGGAGCTGTTTTTT	CASRVAGELFF
TRBV7-6	TRBJ2-3	.	.	TGTGCCAGCGCCGAAGGGACTTTCACAGATACGCAGTATTTT	CASAEGTFTDTQYF
TRBV2	TRBJ2-1	TRBD2	many	TGTGCCAGCAGGGGGAGACTAGCGGGGGGGTACAATGAGCAGTTCTTC	CASRGRLAGGYNEQFF
TRBV12-3/TRBV12-4	TRBJ2-2	.	.	TGTGCCAGCAGGAAAGATGGCGGGGAGCTGTTTTTT	CASRKDGGELFF
TRBV4-1	TRBJ1-1	.	few	TGCGCCAGCAGCCAAGATCGGGACGTTGAAGCTTTCTTT	CASSQDRDVEAFF
TRBV3-1	TRBJ2-7	.	.	TGTGCCAGCAGCCAAGATCTCGAGAGCCCCCCGCCCTACGAGCAGTACTTC	CASSQDLESPPPYEQYF
TRBV25-1	TRBJ2-7	.	few	TGTGCCAGCAGTGAATATGTGTACGGGGGCGAGCAGTACTTC	CASSEYVYGGEQYF
TRBV5-4	TRBJ2-3	TRBD2	.	TGTGCCAGCGGTAGCGGGATAGGCGCAGATACGCAGTATTTT	CASGSGIGADTQYF